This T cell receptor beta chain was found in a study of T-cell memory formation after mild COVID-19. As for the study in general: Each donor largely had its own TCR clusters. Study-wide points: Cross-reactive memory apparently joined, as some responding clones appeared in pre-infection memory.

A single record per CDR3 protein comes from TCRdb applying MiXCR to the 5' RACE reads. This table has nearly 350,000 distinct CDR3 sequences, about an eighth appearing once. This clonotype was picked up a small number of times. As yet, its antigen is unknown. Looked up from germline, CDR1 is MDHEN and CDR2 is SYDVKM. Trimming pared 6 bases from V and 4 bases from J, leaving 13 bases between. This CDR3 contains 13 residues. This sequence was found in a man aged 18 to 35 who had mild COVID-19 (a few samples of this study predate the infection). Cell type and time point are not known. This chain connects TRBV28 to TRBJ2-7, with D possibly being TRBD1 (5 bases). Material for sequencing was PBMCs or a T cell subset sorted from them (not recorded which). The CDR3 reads CASRINQGYEQYV. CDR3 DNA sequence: TGTGCCAGCAGAATAAATCAGGGATACGAGCAGTACGTC.